This TCR beta chain was recovered during a study of identifying expanded T cells in peripheral blood. Study findings and constraints: Approximately two-week clone count variance significantly increased as total template count grew.

V shed 0 bases and J shed 4 bases, with 11 bases lying between them. Germline-derived CDR1 and CDR2 are SGHDT and YYEEEE. The CDR3 has 14 residues. As to this clone: Its antigen is unidentified.

Generated by immunoSEQ multiplex PCR, the TCRdb table keeps only in-frame clones and is missing some. The sample shows 75,000 to 95,000 clones, approximately 91% of them seen only once. V is TRBV5-6 and J is TRBJ2-7, with D tentatively TRBD1 (5 bases). Sequencing was done on a sample of blood. This clonotype was obtained from a person aged 18 to 70 in good health. The DNA for the CDR3 is TGTGCCAGCAGCTTGGGGCCAGGGTCGTACGAGCAGTACTTC. Protein: CASSLGPGSYEQYF.